The entry below gives a single T cell receptor (beta chain) sequence along with its context. Germline CDR1 LGHNT, CDR2 FRNRAP. The CDR3 runs 15 residues. Each CDR3 protein gets one entry in TCRdb, which reprocessed the 5' RACE reads and gives no DNA. The sample table includes about 300,000 distinct CDR3 sequences. These data originate in a study of T cells expressing NK-cell markers. The overall study: The TCR beta repertoires originated in sorted CD3+CD56+NKG2C+, CD3+CD56+NKG2C- and CD3+CD56-NKG2C+ T cells.

Material: blood T cells: a sorted CD56 or NKG2C T cell subset, CD4+ or CD8+ T cells, or bulk PBMC T cells (not recorded which). The chain has TRBV12-5 and TRBJ1-1; no DNA is available, so the TRBD1 call from TCRdb remains unchecked. This receptor was obtained from a woman aged 18-70 years in good health. The CDR3 reads CASGTPRVGNTEAFF.